This TCR beta chain was captured in a study of technical replicates of blood from several donors. TCRdb's table, derived via immunoSEQ multiplex PCR, lists solely in-frame clones and lacks some. The sample shows under 95,000 clones, less than 95% of them seen only once. The TCR originated in a human donor in good health. Sequenced input: T cells isolated from PBMCs.

Written as DNA, the CDR3 is TGTGCCAGCAGCTTAGCAGGCGGTGGGTCCGACACTGAAGCTTTCTTT. Translating it yields CASSLAGGGSDTEAFF. V gene TRBV7-8 combines with J gene TRBJ1-1; D uncertain. The CDR3 runs to 16 residues. Looked up from germline, CDR1 is SGHVS and CDR2 is FQNEAQ. Trimming took 0 bases from V and 3 from J, leaving 14 bases between them. Full variable domain (missing parts from reference TRBV7-8 and TRBJ1-1): GAGVSQSPRYKVAKRGQDVALRCDPISGHVSLFWYQQALGQGPEFLTYFQNEAQLDKSGLPSDRFFAERPEGSVSTLKIQRTQQEDSAVYLCASSLAGGGSDTEAFFGQGTRLTVV.